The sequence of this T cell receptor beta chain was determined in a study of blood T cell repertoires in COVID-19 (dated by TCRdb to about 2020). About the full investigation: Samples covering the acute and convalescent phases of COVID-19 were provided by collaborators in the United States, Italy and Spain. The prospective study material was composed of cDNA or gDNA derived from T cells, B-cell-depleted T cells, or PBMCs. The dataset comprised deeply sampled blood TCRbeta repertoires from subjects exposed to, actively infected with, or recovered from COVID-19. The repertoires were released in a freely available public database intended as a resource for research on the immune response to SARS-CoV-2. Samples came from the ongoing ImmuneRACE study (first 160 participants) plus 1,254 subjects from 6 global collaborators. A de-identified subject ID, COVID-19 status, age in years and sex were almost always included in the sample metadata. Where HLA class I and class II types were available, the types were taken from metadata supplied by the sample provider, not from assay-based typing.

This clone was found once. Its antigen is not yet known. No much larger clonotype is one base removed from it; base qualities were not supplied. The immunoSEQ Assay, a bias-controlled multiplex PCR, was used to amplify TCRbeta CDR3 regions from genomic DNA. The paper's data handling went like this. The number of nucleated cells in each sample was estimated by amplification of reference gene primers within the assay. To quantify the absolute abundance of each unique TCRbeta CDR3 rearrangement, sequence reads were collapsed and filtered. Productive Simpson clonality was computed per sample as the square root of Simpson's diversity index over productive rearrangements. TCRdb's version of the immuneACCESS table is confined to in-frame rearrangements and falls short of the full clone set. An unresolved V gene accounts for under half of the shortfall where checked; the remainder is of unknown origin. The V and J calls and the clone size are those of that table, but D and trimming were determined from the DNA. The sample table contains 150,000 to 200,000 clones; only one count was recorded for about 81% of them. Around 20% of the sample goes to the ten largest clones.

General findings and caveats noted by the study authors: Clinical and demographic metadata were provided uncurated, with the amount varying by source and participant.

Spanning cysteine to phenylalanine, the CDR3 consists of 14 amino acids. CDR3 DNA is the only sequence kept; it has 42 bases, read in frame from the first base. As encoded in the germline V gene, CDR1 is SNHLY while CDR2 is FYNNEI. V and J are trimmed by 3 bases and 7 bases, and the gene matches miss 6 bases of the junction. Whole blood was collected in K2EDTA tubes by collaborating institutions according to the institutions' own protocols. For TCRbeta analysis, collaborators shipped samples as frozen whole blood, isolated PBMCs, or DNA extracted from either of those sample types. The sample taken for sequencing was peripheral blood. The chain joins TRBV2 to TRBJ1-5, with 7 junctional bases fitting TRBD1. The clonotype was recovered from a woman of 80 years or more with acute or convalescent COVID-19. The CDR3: CASSDGGGGQPQHF. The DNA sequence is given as TGTGCCAGCAGTGATGGAGGGGGCGGACAGCCCCAGCATTTT.